This T cell receptor beta chain came from a study of shared clonotypes between healthy human individuals. Whole-study results and caveats: Sorted-subset sequencing was shown by rarefaction to be incomplete despite large depth.

Turning to this clone: No antigen is known for it. Other nucleotide sequences from this sample produce the same CDR3.

Naive-designated CD8 cells lacked CD45RO, were positively enriched for CCR7, and omitted terminally differentiated effector memory CD45RA+ cells. Measured with immunoSEQ multiplex PCR; TCRdb has only the in-frame clones, and not every one. The sample contains about 2 million clones, about 95% of which appear only once. This receptor was identified in a man aged 18 to 35 in good health. Sequenced input: naive CD8+ T cells sorted from blood.

CDR3 bases: TGTGCCAGCAGCTTACTAGATACGCAGTATTTT. Amino acid sequence: CASSLLDTQYF. The rearrangement links TRBV13 to TRBJ2-3; D ambiguous. Trimming shortened V by 2 bases and J by 5 bases, and 2 bases separated the two germline ends. The length of the CDR3 is 11 residues. Germline V gene sequence: CDR1 PRHDT, CDR2 FYEKMQ (reference sequence).